The text below deals with one TCR beta chain. This clone was counted a single time. The antigen it binds to is not known. No quality values exist for individual bases; no much larger clone is one base distant. CDR1 MNHNS and CDR2 SASEGT are derived from the germline V gene. At the junction V is shortened by 6 bases and J by 5 bases, with 15 bases in between. CDR3 length: 14 amino acids, cysteine to phenylalanine. The kept DNA is CDR3 alone, 42 bases in frame from the first base. Library preparation used the immunoSEQ multiplex PCR assay. TCRdb took this table from immuneACCESS and kept in-frame rearrangements with V and J called. Such tables lack part of the clones; where checked against another copy, unresolved V genes explain under half of the gap, and the rest is unexplained. This sample gives 69,000 or so clones in total; approximately 92% of them show up just once. Less than 2% of the sample comes from the top ten.

This sample stems from a study of T cell changes during pregnancy in multiple sclerosis (dated 2019 in TCRdb). Notes on the research overall: The study looked at changes in the T cell repertoire across pregnancy in women with multiple sclerosis.

The sequenced sample was peripheral blood, obtained in the third trimester of pregnancy. The clonotype comes from a female donor in good health, enrolled as a control in a pregnancy study. Recombination connected TRBV6-1 to TRBJ2-3; the D segment could be TRBD2, given 5 matching bases. The CDR3 protein is CASRGETSLDTQYF. The bases are TGTGCCAGCAGGGGCGAAACTAGTTTAGATACGCAGTATTTT.